Listed below are T cell receptor beta chains from one sample, sequenced in a study of shared clonotypes between healthy human individuals. Data came from immunoSEQ multiplex PCR; TCRdb stores just in-frame clones and leaves some out. The sample shows hundreds of thousands of clones, about 95% of them seen only once. The sample taken for sequencing was naive CD8+ T cells sorted from blood. These receptors were taken from a woman aged 25 to 39 in good health. Both conserved end residues are part of each CDR3. The D gene is left open where the match is weak. Size is omitted from some rows. Given values are once, few, many or a class for expanded clones.

>NA|TRBV2|TRBJ1-2|NA
TGTGCCAGCAGGGGGGAGTGGCATGGCTACACCTTC
CASRGEWHGYTF
>NA|TRBV6-5|TRBJ1-1|NA
TGTGCCAGCAGTTACGAGGGGACTGAAGCTTTCTTT
CASSYEGTEAFF
>NA|TRBV11-2|TRBJ2-4|NA
TGTGCCAGCAGCTTAGGCCCAGCGGTATCCAAAAACATTCAGTACTTC
CASSLGPAVSKNIQYF
>TRBD2|TRBV5-6|TRBJ2-7|NA
TGTGCCAGCAGTTATTCATCGGCGGCGGGAGGGCCCTTCGACGAGCAGTACTTC
CASSYSSAAGGPFDEQYF
>NA|TRBV5-4|TRBJ2-7|NA
TGTGCCAGCAGCGACGGGCCCTACGAGCAGTACTTC
CASSDGPYEQYF
>NA|TRBV29-1|TRBJ1-2|few
TGCAGCGTTGATGGAGCTAACTATGGCTACACCTTC
CSVDGANYGYTF
>TRBD2|TRBV29-1|TRBJ2-3|NA
TGCAGCGTTGAAGGGACTAGCGGGAGTTCAGATACGCAGTATTTT
CSVEGTSGSSDTQYF
>NA|TRBV27|TRBJ1-1|NA
TGTGCCAGCATCCGTGGGGGGTATGGTCCTGAAGCTTTCTTT
CASIRGGYGPEAFF
>NA|TRBV21-1|TRBJ2-4|NA
TGTGCCAGCAGCTCCCGGGCGGCACGTTGTCCAGCCAAAAACATTCAGTACTTC
CASSSRAARCPAKNIQYF
>NA|TRBV15|TRBJ1-5|once
TGTGCCACCAGCAGAACAGGGAGTCTTAGCAATCAGCCCCAGCATTTT
CATSRTGSLSNQPQHF
>NA|TRBV6-1|TRBJ2-3|once
TGTGCCAGCAGTGTTGGCTCTTCTAGCACAGATACGCAGTATTTT
CASSVGSSSTDTQYF
>NA|TRBV27|TRBJ1-5|NA
TGTGCCAGCAGTTTCGGGGACCCCAATCAGCCCCAGCATTTT
CASSFGDPNQPQHF
>NA|TRBV10-2|TRBJ1-5|NA
TGCGCCAGCAGTGAGTCCAGGGTTGGCCAGCCCCAGCATTTT
CASSESRVGQPQHF
>NA|TRBV27|TRBJ2-3|NA
TGTGCCAGCAGTTGGGCTAGCACAGATACGCAGTATTTT
CASSWASTDTQYF
>TRBD2|TRBV19|TRBJ2-1|NA
TGTGCCAGTAGTTATCCCATTAGCGGGAGCGTAGTTATTTACAATGAGCAGTTCTTC
CASSYPISGSVVIYNEQFF
>TRBD1|TRBV27|TRBJ2-7|NA
TGTGCCAGCAGTATGACAGGGCCGGCTCGGGAGCAGTACTTC
CASSMTGPAREQYF
>NA|TRBV28|TRBJ1-5|once
TGTGCCAGCAGTTCCCCGGGGGTCTTAGTCCAGCCCCAGCATTTT
CASSSPGVLVQPQHF